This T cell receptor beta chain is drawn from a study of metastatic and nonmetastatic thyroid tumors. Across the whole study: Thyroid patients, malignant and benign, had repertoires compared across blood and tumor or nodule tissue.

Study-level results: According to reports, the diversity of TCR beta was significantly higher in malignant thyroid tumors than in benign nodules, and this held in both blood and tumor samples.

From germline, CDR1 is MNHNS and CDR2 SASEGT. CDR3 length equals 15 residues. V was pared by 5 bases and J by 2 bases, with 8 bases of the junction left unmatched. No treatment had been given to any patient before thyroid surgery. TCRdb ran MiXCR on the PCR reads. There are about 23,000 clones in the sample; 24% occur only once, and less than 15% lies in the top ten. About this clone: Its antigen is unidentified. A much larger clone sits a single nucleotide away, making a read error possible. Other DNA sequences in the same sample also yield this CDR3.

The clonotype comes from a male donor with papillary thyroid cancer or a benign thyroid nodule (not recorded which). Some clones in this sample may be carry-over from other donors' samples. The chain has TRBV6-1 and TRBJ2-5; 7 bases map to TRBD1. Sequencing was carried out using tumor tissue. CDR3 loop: CASSYTTGSQETQYF. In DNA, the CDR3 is TGTGCCAGCAGTTATACGACAGGGTCACAAGAGACCCAGTACTTC.